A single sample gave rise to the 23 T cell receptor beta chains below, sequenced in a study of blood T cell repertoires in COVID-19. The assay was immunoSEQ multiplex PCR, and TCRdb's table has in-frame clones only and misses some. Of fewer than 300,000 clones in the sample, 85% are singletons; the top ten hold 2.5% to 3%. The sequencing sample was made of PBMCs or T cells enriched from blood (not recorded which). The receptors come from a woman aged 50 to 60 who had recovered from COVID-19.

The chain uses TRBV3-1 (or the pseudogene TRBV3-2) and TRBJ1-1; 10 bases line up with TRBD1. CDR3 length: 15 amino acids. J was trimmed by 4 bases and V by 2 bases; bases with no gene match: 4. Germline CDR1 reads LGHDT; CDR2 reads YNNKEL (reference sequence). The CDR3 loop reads CASSQRQGAGTEAFF. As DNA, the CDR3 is TGTGCCAGCAGCCAACGACAGGGGGCAGGCACTGAAGCTTTCTTT.

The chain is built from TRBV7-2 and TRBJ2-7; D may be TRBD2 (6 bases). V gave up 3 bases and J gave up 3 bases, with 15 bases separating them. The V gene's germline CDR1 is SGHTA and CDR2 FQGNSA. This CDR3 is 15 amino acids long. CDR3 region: CASSLGLAKRYEQYF. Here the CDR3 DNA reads TGTGCCAGCAGCTTGGGTCTAGCGAAACGCTACGAGCAGTACTTC. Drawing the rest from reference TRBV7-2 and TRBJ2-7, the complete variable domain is GAGVSQSPSNKVTEKGKDVELRCDPISGHTALYWYRQSLGQGLEFLIYFQGNSAPDKSGLPSDRFSAERTGGSVSTLTIQRTQQEDSAVYLCASSLGLAKRYEQYFGPGTRLTVT.

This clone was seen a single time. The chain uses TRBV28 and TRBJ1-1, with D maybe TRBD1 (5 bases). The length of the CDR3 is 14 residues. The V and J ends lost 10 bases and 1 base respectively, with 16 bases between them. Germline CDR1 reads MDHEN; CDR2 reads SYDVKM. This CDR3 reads CATLNSRENTEAFF. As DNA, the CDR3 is TGTGCCACCCTTAATAGCAGGGAGAACACTGAAGCTTTCTTT.

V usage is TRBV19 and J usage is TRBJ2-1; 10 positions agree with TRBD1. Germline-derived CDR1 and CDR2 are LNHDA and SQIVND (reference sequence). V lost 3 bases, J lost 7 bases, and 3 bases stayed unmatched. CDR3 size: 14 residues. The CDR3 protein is CASSMGQGWNEQFF. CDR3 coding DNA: TGTGCCAGTAGTATGGGACAGGGGTGGAATGAGCAGTTCTTC.

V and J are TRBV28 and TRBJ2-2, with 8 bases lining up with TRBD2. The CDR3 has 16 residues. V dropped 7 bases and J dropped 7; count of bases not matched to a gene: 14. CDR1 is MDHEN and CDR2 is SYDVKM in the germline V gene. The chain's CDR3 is CASTPSGGGKNGELFF. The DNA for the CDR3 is TGTGCCAGCACCCCGTCCGGGGGGGGGAAGAACGGGGAGCTGTTTTTT.

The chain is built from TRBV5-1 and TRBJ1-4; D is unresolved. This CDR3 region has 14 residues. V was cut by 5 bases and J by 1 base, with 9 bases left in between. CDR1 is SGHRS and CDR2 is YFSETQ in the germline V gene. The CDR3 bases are TGCGCCAGCAGGGCTCAGGAAACTAATGAAAAACTGTTTTTT. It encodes CASRAQETNEKLFF.

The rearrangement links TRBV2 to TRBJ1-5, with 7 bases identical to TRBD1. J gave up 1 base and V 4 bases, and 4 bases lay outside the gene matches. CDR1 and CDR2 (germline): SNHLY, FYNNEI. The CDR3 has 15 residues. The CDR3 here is CASSGQGLSNQPQHF. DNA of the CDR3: TGTGCCAGCAGTGGACAGGGACTGAGCAATCAGCCCCAGCATTTT. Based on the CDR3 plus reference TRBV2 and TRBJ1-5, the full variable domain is EPEVTQTPSHQVTQMGQEVILRCVPISNHLYFYWYRQILGQKVEFLVSFYNNEISEKSEIFDDQFSVERPDGSNFTLKIRSTKLEDSAMYFCASSGQGLSNQPQHFGDGTRLSIL.

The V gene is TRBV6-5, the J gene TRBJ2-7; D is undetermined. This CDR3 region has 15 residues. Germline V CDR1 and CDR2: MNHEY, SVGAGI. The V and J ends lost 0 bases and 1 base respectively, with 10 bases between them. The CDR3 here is CASSYSLSRSYEQYF. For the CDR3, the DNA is TGTGCCAGCAGTTACTCGCTCTCGAGGTCCTACGAGCAGTACTTC.

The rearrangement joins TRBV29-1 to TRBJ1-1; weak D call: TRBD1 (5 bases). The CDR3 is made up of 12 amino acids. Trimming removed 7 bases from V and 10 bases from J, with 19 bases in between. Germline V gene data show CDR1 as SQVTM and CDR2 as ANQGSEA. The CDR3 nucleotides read TGCAGCGGCGAAGGGGATATCGGTAGAGCTTTCTTT. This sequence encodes CSGEGDIGRAFF.

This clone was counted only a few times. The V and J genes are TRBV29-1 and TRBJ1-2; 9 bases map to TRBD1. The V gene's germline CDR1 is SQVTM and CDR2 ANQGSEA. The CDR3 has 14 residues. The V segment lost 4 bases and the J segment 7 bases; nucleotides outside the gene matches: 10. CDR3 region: CSVASTGGGGGYTF. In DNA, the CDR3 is TGCAGCGTTGCCTCTACAGGGGGCGGGGGTGGCTACACCTTC. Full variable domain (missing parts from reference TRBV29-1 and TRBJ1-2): SAVISQKPSRDICQRGTSLTIQCQVDSQVTMMFWYRQQPGQSLTLIATANQGSEATYESGFVIDKFPISRPNLTFSTLTVSNMSPEDSSIYLCSVASTGGGGGYTFGSGTRLTVV.

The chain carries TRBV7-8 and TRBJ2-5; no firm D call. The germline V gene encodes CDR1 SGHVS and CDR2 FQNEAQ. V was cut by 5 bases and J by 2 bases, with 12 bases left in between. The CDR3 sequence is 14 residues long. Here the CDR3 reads CASSGLDKQETQYF. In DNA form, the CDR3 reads TGTGCCAGCAGCGGGCTGGATAAACAAGAGACCCAGTACTTC.

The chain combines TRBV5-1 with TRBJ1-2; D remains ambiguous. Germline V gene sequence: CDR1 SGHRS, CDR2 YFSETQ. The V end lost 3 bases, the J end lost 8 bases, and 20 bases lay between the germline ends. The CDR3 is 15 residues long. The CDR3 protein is CASSSNPGSPTGYTF. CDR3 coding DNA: TGCGCCAGCAGCTCTAACCCCGGGTCTCCGACGGGCTACACCTTC.

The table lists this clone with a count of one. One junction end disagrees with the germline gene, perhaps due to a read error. As DNA, the CDR3 is TGTGCCAGCTCACCAGAACCAGGGGGTTATAAAATGTTT. This gives the protein CASSPEPGGYKMF. This rearrangement joins TRBV18 to TRBJ1-5; TRBD1 matches at 7 bases. Looked up from germline, CDR1 is KGHSH and CDR2 is LQKENI. The CDR3 contains 13 residues. The whole variable domain, filled in from reference TRBV18 and TRBJ1-5, reads NAGVMQNPRHLVRRRGQEARLRCSPMKGHSHVYWYRQLPEEGLKFMVYLQKENIIDESGMPKERFSAEFPKEGPSILRIQQVVRGDSAAYFCASSPEPGGYKMFGDGTRLSIL.

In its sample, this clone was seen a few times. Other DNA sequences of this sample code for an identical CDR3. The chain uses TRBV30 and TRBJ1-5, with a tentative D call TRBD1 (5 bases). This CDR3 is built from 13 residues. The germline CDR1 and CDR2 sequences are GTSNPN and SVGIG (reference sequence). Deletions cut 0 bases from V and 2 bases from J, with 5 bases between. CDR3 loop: CAWSVTGNQPQHF. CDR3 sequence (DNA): TGTGCCTGGAGTGTGACAGGCAATCAGCCCCAGCATTTT. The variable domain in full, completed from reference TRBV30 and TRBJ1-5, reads SQTIHQWPATLVQPVGSPLSLECTVEGTSNPNLYWYRQAAGRGLQLLFYSVGIGQISSEVPQNLSASRPQDRQFILSSKKLLLSDSGFYLCAWSVTGNQPQHFGDGTRLSIL.

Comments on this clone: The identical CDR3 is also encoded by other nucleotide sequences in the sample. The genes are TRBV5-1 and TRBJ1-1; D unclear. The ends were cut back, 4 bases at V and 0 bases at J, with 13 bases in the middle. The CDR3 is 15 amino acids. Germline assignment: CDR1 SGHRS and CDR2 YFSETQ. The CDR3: CASSPYGGMNTEAFF. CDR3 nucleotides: TGCGCCAGCAGCCCATACGGAGGAATGAACACTGAAGCTTTCTTT.

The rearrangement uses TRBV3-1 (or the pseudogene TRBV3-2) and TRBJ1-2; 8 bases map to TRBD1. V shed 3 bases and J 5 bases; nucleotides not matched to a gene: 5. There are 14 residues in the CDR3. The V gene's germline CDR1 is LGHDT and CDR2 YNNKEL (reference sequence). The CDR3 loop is CASSQAGGNYGYTF. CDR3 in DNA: TGTGCCAGCAGCCAGGCAGGGGGCAATTATGGCTACACCTTC.

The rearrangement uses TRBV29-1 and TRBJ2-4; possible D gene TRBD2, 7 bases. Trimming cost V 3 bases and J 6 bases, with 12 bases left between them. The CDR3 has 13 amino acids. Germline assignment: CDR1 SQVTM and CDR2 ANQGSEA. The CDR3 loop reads CSVEAGAGNIQYF. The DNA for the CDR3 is TGCAGCGTTGAGGCGGGGGCTGGAAACATTCAGTACTTC.

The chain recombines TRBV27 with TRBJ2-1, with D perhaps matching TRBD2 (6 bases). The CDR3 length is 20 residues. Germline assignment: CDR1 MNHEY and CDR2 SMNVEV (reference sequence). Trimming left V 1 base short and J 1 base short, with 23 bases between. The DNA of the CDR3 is TGTGCCAGCAGTTTATTAACCATCTATGGAGGGCCCGGGTCCTACAATGAGCAGTTCTTC. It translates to CASSLLTIYGGPGSYNEQFF.

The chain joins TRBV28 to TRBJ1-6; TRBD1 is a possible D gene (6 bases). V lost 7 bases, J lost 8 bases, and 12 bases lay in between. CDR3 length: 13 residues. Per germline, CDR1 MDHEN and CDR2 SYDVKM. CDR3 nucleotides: TGTGCCAGCAACGAATCAGGGGATTCACCCCTCCACTTT. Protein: CASNESGDSPLHF.

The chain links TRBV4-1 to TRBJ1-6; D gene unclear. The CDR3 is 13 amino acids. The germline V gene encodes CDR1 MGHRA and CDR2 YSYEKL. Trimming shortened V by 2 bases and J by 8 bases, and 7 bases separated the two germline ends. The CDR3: CASSQFIDSPLHF. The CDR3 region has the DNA TGCGCCAGCAGCCAATTTATTGATTCACCCCTCCACTTT.

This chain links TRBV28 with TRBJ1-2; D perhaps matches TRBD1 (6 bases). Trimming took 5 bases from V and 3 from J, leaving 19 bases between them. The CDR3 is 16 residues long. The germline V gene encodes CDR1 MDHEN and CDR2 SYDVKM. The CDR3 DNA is TGTGCCAGCAGTCTAGGGGGGGGATTTAACTACTATGGCTACACCTTC. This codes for CASSLGGGFNYYGYTF.

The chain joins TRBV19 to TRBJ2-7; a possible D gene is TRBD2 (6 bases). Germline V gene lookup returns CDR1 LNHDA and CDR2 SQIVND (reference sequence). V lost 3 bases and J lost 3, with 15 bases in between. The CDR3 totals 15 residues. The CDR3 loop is CASSIRRDGVYEQYF. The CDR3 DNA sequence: TGTGCCAGTAGTATCCGGCGGGACGGAGTCTACGAGCAGTACTTC.

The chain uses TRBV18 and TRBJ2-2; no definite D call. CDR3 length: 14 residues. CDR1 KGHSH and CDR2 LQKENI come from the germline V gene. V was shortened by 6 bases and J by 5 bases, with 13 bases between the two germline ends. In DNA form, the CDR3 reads TGTGCCAGCTCGTCGGAGTACCTTACCGGGGAGCTGTTTTTT. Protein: CASSSEYLTGELFF.